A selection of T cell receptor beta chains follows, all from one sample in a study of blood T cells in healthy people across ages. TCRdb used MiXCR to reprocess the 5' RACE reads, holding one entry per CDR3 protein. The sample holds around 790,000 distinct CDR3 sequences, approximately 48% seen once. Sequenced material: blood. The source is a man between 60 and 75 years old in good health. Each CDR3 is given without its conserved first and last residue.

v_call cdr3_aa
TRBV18 ASSPPGTGGGETQY
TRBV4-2 ASSQDRGEGQPQH
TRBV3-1 ASKLGESSYNEQF
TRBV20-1 SANPGLAGNRDTQY
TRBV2 ASTRAGGSQETQY
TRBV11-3 ASSTGYVADTQY
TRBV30 AWRGTSRPQH
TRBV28 ASSPTGVDAKNIQY
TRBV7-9 ASSLRLAGGKKNNEQF
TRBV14 ASSQVTGYGYT
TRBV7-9 ASSLGTGIQETQF
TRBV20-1 SARSDGDQPQH
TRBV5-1 ASSLKDTGDYEQY
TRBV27 ASSFGVSAKNYGYT
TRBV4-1 ASSLLGTGPYNEQF
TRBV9 ASSSGLAGPLQETQY
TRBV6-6 ASSFQRRDRGEEKLF
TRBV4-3 ASSQDKTGFYEQY
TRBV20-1 SASGREHSNYGYT
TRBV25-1 ASSEYGPTSGYT
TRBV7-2 ASSNFRGAPNEKLF
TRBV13 ASSTGQGYMEQY
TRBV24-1 ATSDSGTPKRDTQY
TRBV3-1 ASSPGSHEQY
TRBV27 ASSLVGQGNEQF
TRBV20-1 SARRDNEQF
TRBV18 ASSPERTGDGYT
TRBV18 ASSQKEQQF
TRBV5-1 ASSSEGHPNTEAF
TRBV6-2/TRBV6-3 ASSEPLWQSLY
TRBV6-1 ASATLRGGGDTQY
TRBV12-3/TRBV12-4 ASSRGIANYGYT
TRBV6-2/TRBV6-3 ASSSPGRDYGYT
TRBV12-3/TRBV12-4 ASSLDFRRGRRVSNEQY
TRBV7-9 ASSLGIAGVIDTQY
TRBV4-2 ASSQVGGEGVEQY
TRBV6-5 ASSYGGRGNSPLH
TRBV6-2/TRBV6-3 ASRPGRYGYT
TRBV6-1 ASSSPANTYNEQF
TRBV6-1 ANGGRSRQETQY
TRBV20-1 SARGGAGGKGEQF
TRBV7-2 ASSRRGDNSPLH
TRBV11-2 ASSQVGGDITDTQY
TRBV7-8 ASSSHPGLAGYSSYNEQF
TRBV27 ASSAYAGPATDTQY
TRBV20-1 SARDYRAVYGYT
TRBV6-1 ASSEVGGQGWEKLF
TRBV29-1 SAQDSWGETQY
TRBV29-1 SAAIRGETQY
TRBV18 ASSPPSGDNEQF
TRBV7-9 ASSSIPGQGITGELF
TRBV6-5 ASSYSRLANVLT
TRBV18 ASSPEGIQPQH